The clone carrying this T cell receptor (beta chain) turned up a few times. The V end lost 0 bases, the J end lost 9 bases, and 14 bases lay between the germline ends. This CDR3 comprises 14 residues. Germline V gene sequence: CDR1 LNHNV, CDR2 YYDKDF (reference sequence). This entry belongs to a study of spatial heterogeneity in lung cancer. Background on the study: Within raw reads, each unique TCR and UMI combination appeared on average more than ten times.

Specified time point: sample taken at primary tumor resection. Sequencing covered unsorted whole RNA taken from tumor, nontumor lung or frozen PBMC. There were roughly 78 donors, all of them untreated patients with early-stage non-small cell lung cancer. TCRdb independently ran MiXCR on the 5' RACE reads; one entry per CDR3 protein. The table records about 38,000 distinct CDR3 sequences, around 7% of them present only once. The specimen was PBMCs, collected at surgery. This sequence joins TRBV15 and TRBJ1-2; tentatively, D is TRBD1 (6 bases). The sequence came from a male donor with early-stage non-small cell lung cancer. CDR3 loop: CATSREEDRRRYTF. The CDR3 DNA reads as TGTGCCACCAGCAGAGAAGAGGACAGACGACGCTACACCTTC. The whole variable domain, filled in from reference TRBV15 and TRBJ1-2, reads DAMVIQNPRYQVTQFGKPVTLSCSQTLNHNVMYWYQQKSSQAPKLLFHYYDKDFNNEADTPDNFQSRRPNTSFCFLDIRSPGLGDTAMYLCATSREEDRRRYTFGSGTRLTVV.